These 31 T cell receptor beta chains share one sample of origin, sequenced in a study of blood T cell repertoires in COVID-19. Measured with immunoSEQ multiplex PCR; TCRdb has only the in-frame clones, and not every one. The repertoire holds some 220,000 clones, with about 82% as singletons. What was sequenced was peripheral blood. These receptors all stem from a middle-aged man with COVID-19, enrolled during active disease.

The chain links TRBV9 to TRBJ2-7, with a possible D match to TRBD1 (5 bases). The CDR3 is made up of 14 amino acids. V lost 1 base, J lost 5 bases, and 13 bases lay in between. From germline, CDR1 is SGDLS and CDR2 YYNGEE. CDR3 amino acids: CASSVSGRVHEQYF. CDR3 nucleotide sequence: TGTGCCAGCAGCGTATCGGGCAGGGTCCACGAGCAGTACTTC.

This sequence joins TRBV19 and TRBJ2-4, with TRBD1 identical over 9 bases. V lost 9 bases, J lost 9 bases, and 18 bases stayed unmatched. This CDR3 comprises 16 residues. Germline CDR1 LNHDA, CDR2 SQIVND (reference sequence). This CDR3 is CASRDLSGTGLFIQYF. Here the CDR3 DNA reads TGTGCCAGCCGCGACCTTTCCGGGACAGGGTTGTTCATTCAGTACTTC.

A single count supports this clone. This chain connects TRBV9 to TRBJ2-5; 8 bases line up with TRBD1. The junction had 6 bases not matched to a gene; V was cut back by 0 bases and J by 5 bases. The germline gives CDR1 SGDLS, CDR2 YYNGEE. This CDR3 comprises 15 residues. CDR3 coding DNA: TGTGCCAGCAGCGTAGTCGGAGACAGGGGCGAGACCCAGTACTTC. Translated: CASSVVGDRGETQYF.

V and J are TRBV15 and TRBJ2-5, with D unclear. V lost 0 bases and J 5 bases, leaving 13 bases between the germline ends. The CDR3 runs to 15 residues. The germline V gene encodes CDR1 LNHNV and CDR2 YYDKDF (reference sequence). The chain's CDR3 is CATSRDPRPEETQYF. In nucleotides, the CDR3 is TGTGCCACCAGCAGAGACCCTAGGCCTGAGGAGACCCAGTACTTC.

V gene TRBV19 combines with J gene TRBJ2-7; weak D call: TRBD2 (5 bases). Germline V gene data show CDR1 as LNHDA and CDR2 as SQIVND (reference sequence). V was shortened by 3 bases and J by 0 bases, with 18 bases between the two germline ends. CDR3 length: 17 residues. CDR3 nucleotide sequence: TGTGCCAGTAGTATTAGGTACCCTTCCCGGGGCTCCTACGAGCAGTACTTC. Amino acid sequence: CASSIRYPSRGSYEQYF.

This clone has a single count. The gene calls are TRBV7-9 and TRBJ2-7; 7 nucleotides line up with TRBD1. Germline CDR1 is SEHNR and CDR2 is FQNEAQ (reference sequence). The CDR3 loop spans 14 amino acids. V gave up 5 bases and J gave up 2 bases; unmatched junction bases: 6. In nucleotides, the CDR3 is TGTGCCAGCAGCAACCGACAGGGCGCCTACGAGCAGTACTTC. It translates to CASSNRQGAYEQYF.

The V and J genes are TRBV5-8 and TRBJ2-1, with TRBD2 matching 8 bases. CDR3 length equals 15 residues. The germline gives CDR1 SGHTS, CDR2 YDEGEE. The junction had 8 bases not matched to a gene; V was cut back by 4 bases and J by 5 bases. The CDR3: CASSLPGGADNEQFF. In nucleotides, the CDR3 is TGTGCCAGCAGCCTACCGGGGGGGGCCGACAATGAGCAGTTCTTC.

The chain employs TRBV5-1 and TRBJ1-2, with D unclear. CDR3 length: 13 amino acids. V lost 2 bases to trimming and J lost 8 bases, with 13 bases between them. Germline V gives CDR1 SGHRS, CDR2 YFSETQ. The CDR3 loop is CASSLDDYRGYTF. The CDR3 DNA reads TGCGCCAGCAGCTTAGACGACTACCGAGGCTACACCTTC.

As DNA, the CDR3 is TGTGCCAGTAGCTACGCGAACACCGGGGAGCTGTTTTTT. This gives the protein CASSYANTGELFF. This chain joins TRBV19 and TRBJ2-2; the D is unclear. This CDR3 has 13 amino acids. V was trimmed by 6 bases and J by 0 bases, leaving 5 bases between them. From germline, CDR1 is LNHDA and CDR2 SQIVND (reference sequence).

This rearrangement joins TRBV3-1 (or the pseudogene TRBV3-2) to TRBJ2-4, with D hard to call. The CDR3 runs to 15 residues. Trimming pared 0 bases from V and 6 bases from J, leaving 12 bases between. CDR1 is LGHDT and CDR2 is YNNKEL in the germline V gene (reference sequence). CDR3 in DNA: TGTGCCAGCAGCCAAGATTTAAGGAGCATAAACATTCAGTACTTC. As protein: CASSQDLRSINIQYF.

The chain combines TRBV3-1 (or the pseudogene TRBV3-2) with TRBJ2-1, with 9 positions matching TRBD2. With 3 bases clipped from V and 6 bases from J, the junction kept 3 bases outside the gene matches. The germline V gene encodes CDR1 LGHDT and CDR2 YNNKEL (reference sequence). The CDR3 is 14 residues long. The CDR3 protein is CASSHSGGLNEQFF. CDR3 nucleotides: TGTGCCAGCAGCCATAGCGGGGGCCTCAATGAGCAGTTCTTC.

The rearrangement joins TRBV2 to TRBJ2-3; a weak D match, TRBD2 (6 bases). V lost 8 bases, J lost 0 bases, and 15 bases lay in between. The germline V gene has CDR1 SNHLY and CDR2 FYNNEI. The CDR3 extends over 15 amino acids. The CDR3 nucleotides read TGTGCCAGCCGCGGAGGGACCTCTAGCACAGATACGCAGTATTTT. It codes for CASRGGTSSTDTQYF.

The CDR3 is CASSPMALNTEAFF. The CDR3 bases are TGTGCCAGTAGCCCCATGGCCCTGAACACTGAAGCTTTCTTT. The J gene is TRBJ1-1, the V gene TRBV19; D is unresolved. Germline-derived CDR1 and CDR2 are LNHDA and SQIVND (reference sequence). There are 14 residues in the CDR3. Deletions cut 6 bases from V and 0 bases from J, with 11 bases between. The whole variable domain, filled in from reference TRBV19 and TRBJ1-1, reads DGGITQSPKYLFRKEGQNVTLSCEQNLNHDAMYWYRQDPGQGLRLIYYSQIVNDFQKGDIAEGYSVSREKKESFPLTVTSAQKNPTAFYLCASSPMALNTEAFFGQGTRLTVV.

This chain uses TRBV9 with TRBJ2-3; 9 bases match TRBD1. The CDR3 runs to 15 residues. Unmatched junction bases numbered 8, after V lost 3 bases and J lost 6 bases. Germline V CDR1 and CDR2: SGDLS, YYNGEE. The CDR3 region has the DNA TGTGCCAGCAGCGGGACAGGGGCGACCTCGGATACGCAGTATTTT. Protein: CASSGTGATSDTQYF. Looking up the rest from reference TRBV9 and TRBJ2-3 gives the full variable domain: DSGVTQTPKHLITATGQRVTLRCSPRSGDLSVYWYQQSLDQGLQFLIQYYNGEERAKGNILERFSAQQFPDLHSELNLSSLELGDSALYFCASSGTGATSDTQYFGPGTRLTVL.

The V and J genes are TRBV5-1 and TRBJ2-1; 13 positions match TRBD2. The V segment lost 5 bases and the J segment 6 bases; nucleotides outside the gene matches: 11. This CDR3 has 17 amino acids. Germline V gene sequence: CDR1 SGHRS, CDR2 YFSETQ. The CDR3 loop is CASRQGLAGANTNEQFF. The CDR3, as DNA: TGCGCCAGCAGACAAGGACTAGCGGGGGCCAATACCAATGAGCAGTTCTTC.

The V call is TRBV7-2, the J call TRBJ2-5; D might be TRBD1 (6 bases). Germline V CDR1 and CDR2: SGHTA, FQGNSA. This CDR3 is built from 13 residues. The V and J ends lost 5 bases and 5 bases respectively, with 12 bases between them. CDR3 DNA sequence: TGTGCCAGCAGCGCCAGGGGTGGGGAGACCCAGTACTTC. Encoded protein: CASSARGGETQYF.

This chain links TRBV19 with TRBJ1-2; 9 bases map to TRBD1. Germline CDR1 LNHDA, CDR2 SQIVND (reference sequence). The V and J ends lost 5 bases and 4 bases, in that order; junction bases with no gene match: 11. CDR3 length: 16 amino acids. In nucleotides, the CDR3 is TGTGCCAGTAGTCTCACGGGACAGGGAGATTTCTATGGCTACACCTTC. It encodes CASSLTGQGDFYGYTF.

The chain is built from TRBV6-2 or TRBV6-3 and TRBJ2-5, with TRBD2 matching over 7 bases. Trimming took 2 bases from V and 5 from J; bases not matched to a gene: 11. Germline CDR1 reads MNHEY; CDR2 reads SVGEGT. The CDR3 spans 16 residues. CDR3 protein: CASSYGVTAGMETQYF. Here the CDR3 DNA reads TGTGCCAGCAGTTACGGAGTGACAGCGGGGATGGAGACCCAGTACTTC.

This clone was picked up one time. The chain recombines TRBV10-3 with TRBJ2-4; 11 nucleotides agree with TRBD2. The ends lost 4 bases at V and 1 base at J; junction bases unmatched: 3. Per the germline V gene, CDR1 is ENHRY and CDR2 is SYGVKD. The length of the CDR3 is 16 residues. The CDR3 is CAISGGLAEAKNIQYF. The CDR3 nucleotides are TGTGCCATCAGTGGGGGACTAGCGGAGGCCAAAAACATTCAGTACTTC.

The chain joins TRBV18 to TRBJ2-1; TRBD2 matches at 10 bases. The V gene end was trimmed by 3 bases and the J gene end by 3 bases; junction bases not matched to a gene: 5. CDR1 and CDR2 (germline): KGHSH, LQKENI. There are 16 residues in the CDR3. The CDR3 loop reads CASSPALAGDYNEQFF. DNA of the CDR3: TGTGCCAGCTCACCCGCTCTAGCGGGGGACTACAATGAGCAGTTCTTC.

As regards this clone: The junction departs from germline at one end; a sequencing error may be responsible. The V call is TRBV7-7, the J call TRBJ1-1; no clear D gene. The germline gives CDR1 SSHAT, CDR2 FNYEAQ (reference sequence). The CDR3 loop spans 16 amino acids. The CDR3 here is CASSPCRENMNTEAFF. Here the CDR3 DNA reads TGTGCTAGCAGCCCTTGTAGGGAGAATATGAACACTGAAGCTTTCTTT.

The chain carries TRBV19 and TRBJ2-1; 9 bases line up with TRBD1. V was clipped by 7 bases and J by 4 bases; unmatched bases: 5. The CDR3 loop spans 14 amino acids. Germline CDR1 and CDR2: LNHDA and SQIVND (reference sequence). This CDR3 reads CASNTGTGYNEQFF. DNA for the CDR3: TGTGCCAGTAATACCGGGACAGGGTACAATGAGCAGTTCTTC.

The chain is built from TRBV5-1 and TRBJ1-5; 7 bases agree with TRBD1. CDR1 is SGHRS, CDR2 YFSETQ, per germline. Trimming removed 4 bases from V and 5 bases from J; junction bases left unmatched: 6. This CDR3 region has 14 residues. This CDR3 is CASSITGVDQPQHF. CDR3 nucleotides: TGCGCCAGCAGCATTACAGGGGTGGATCAGCCCCAGCATTTT.

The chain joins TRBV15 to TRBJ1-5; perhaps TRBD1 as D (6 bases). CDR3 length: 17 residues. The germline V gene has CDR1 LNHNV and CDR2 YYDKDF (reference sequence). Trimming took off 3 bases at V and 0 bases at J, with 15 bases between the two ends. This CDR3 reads CATSRRGGRGSNQPQHF. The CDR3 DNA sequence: TGTGCCACCAGCAGGAGGGGGGGTCGTGGTAGCAATCAGCCCCAGCATTTT.

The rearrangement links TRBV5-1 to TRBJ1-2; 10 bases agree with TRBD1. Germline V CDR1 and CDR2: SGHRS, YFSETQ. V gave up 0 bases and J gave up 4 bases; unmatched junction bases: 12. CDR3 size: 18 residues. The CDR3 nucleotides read TGCGCCAGCAGCTTGGATTACACGACAGGGGGCCCCTCCTATGGCTACACCTTC. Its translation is CASSLDYTTGGPSYGYTF. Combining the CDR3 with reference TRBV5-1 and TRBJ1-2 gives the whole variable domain KAGVTQTPRYLIKTRGQQVTLSCSPISGHRSVSWYQQTPGQGLQFLFEYFSETQRNKGNFPGRFSGRQFSNSRSEMNVSTLELGDSALYLCASSLDYTTGGPSYGYTFGSGTRLTVV.

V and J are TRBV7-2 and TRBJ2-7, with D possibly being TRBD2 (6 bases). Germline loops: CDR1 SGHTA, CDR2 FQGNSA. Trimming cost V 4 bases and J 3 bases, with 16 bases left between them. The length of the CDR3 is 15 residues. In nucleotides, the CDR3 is TGTGCCAGCAGCTCGGGCAGAGGGAGGCTCTACGAGCAGTACTTC. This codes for CASSSGRGRLYEQYF.

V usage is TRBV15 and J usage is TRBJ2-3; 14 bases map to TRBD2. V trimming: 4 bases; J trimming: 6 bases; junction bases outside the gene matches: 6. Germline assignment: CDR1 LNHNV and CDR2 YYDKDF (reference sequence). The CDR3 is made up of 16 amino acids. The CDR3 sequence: CATSTGLAGGSDTQYF. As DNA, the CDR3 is TGTGCCACCAGCACAGGACTAGCGGGGGGATCGGATACGCAGTATTTT.

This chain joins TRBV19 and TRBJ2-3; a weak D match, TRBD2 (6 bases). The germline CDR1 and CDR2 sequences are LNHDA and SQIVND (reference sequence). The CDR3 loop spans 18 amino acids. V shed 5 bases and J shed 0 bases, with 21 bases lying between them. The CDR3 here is CASSPLPPSERSTDTQYF. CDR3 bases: TGTGCCAGTAGTCCGCTCCCCCCTAGCGAAAGAAGCACAGATACGCAGTATTTT. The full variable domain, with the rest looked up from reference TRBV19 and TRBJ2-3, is DGGITQSPKYLFRKEGQNVTLSCEQNLNHDAMYWYRQDPGQGLRLIYYSQIVNDFQKGDIAEGYSVSREKKESFPLTVTSAQKNPTAFYLCASSPLPPSERSTDTQYFGPGTRLTVL.

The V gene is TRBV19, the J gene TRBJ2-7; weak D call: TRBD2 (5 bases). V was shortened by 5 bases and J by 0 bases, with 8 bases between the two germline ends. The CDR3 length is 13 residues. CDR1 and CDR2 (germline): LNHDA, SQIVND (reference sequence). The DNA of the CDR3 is TGTGCCAGTAGTTCGGGGAGCTCCTACGAGCAGTACTTC. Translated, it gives CASSSGSSYEQYF.

The DNA of the CDR3 is TGTGCCAGCAGCCTTGGGCCCGGTAGCAATCAGCCCCAGCATTTT. It encodes CASSLGPGSNQPQHF. The V call is TRBV7-9, the J call TRBJ1-5; D is unresolved. CDR1 SEHNR and CDR2 FQNEAQ come from the germline V gene (reference sequence). V lost 5 bases and J lost 0, with 11 bases in between. The CDR3 covers 15 residues.

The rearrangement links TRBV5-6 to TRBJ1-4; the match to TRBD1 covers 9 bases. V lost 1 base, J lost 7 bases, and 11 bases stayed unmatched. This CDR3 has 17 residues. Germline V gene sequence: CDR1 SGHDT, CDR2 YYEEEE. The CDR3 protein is CASSLTGTGSLSEKLFF. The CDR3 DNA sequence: TGTGCCAGCAGCTTGACCGGGACAGGGTCACTTAGTGAAAAACTGTTTTTT.